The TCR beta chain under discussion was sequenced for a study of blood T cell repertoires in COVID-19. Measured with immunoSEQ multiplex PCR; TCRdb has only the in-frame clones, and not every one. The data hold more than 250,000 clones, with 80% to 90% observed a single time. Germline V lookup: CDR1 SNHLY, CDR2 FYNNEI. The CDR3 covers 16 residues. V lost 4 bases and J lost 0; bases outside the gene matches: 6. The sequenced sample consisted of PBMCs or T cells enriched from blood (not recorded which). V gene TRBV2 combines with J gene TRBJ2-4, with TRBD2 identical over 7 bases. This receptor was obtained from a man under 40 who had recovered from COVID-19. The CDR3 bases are TGTGCCAGCAGTGTGGGAGGGGATCTAGCCAAAAACATTCAGTACTTC. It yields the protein CASSVGGDLAKNIQYF.